Each of the 15 T cell receptor beta chains below was sequenced from the same sample in a study of blood T cell repertoires in COVID-19. Using immunoSEQ multiplex PCR, the repertoire was profiled, and TCRdb retains in-frame clones only, with some absent. The repertoire holds around 100,000 clones, approximately 80% seen once, with around 10% in the top ten. Sequencing was done on a sample of peripheral blood. Receptors originate from a woman between 65 and 79 years old with acute or convalescent COVID-19.

V gene TRBV3-1 (or the pseudogene TRBV3-2) combines with J gene TRBJ1-3, with D perhaps TRBD1 (5 bases). Germline-derived CDR1 and CDR2 are LGHDT and YNNKEL (reference sequence). The length of the CDR3 is 17 residues. V lost 1 base and J 0 bases, leaving 13 bases between the germline ends. The CDR3 loop is CASSQVRDFFSGNTIYF. CDR3 bases: TGTGCCAGCAGCCAAGTCCGGGACTTCTTCTCTGGAAACACCATATATTTT.

This chain links TRBV11-3 with TRBJ2-1, with TRBD1 as a possible D gene (6 bases). This CDR3 is 14 amino acids long. The germline V gene has CDR1 SGHNT and CDR2 YENEEA. V was pared by 3 bases and J by 9 bases, with 15 bases between. CDR3 in DNA: TGTGCCAGCAGCTTGAGACAGGCTTCGGGTGAGCAGTTCTTC. Translation: CASSLRQASGEQFF.

The CDR3 DNA reads as TGCGCCAGCAGTCCCTCCTCCCTGAGGGCTTACCAAGAGACCCAGTACTTC. This codes for CASSPSSLRAYQETQYF. The chain joins TRBV23-1 to TRBJ2-5, with D possibly matching TRBD2 (5 bases). TRBV23-1 is reported as an ORF; its role is uncertain. Trimming cost V 4 bases and J 0 bases, with 18 bases left between them. The CDR3 totals 17 residues.

The chain employs TRBV10-3 and TRBJ1-1; TRBD1 might be the D (5 bases). This CDR3 has 14 residues. Between the trimmed V and J ends, which lost 2 bases and 1 base, there was a span of 8 bases. CDR1 and CDR2 (germline): ENHRY, SYGVKD. This CDR3 reads CAISEGGGNTEAFF. CDR3 nucleotides: TGTGCCATCAGTGAGGGGGGAGGGAACACTGAAGCTTTCTTT.

This clone was seen a handful of times. The chain links TRBV2 to TRBJ1-1; no clear D. Per the germline V gene, CDR1 is SNHLY and CDR2 is FYNNEI. Trimming stripped 0 bases from V and 5 bases from J, with 7 bases between. This CDR3 contains 13 residues. The CDR3 here is CASSEASHTEAFF. In nucleotides, the CDR3 is TGTGCCAGCAGTGAAGCCAGTCATACTGAAGCTTTCTTT.

The V call is TRBV2, the J call TRBJ1-6, with TRBD1 matching 8 bases. CDR1 and CDR2 (germline): SNHLY, FYNNEI. This CDR3 is 17 amino acids long. V lost 6 bases and J lost 4; bases outside the gene matches: 11. In DNA form, the CDR3 reads TGTGCCAGCAGCGTACTCCCCGGACAGGGTTATAATTCACCCCTCCACTTT. Amino acid sequence: CASSVLPGQGYNSPLHF. The full variable domain, rest sourced from reference TRBV2 and TRBJ1-6, is EPEVTQTPSHQVTQMGQEVILRCVPISNHLYFYWYRQILGQKVEFLVSFYNNEISEKSEIFDDQFSVERPDGSNFTLKIRSTKLEDSAMYFCASSVLPGQGYNSPLHFGNGTRLTVT.

This clone was detected only a few times. V and J are TRBV18 and TRBJ1-2, with D unresolved. The V end was cut by 2 bases, the J end by 4 bases, with 8 bases between. The CDR3 consists of 13 residues. CDR1 is KGHSH and CDR2 is LQKENI in the germline V gene. CDR3 in amino acids: CASSPEQIYGYTF. The CDR3 DNA reads as TGTGCCAGCTCACCAGAACAGATCTATGGCTACACCTTC.

The chain couples TRBV24-1 to TRBJ2-3; 10 nucleotides align to TRBD2. Per the germline V gene, CDR1 is KGHDR and CDR2 is SFDVKD. The CDR3 has 16 amino acids. The V gene end was trimmed by 4 bases and the J gene end by 2 bases; junction bases not matched to a gene: 5. This chain's CDR3 is CATSDLAGGNTDTQYF. CDR3 DNA sequence: TGTGCCACCAGTGACTTAGCGGGGGGAAACACAGATACGCAGTATTTT.

V and J are TRBV12-5 and TRBJ1-2; D call uncertain. The ends were cut back, 8 bases at V and 5 bases at J, with 21 bases in the middle. The CDR3 is made up of 15 amino acids. The V gene's germline CDR1 is LGHNT and CDR2 FRNRAP. CDR3 in amino acids: CASSPAVRSMYGYTF. DNA for the CDR3: TGTGCTAGTTCGCCGGCCGTAAGGAGTATGTATGGCTACACCTTC.

The rearrangement joins TRBV11-3 to TRBJ2-5; 8 bases align to TRBD2. CDR3 length: 15 amino acids. The ends lost 0 bases at V and 5 bases at J; junction bases unmatched: 5. The germline CDR1 and CDR2 sequences are SGHNT and YENEEA. The CDR3: CASSLDGTRTETQYF. In DNA, the CDR3 is TGTGCCAGCAGCTTAGATGGGACTAGGACCGAGACCCAGTACTTC.

The V gene is TRBV4-1, the J gene TRBJ2-5; 7 bases align to TRBD1. V trimming: 1 base; J trimming: 4 bases; junction bases outside the gene matches: 9. In germline, CDR1 is MGHRA, CDR2 YSYEKL. The CDR3 extends over 16 amino acids. The CDR3 sequence: CASSQVGTEPRETQYF. The CDR3 nucleotides read TGCGCCAGCAGCCAAGTTGGGACAGAACCCCGAGAGACCCAGTACTTC.

The chain has TRBV7-9 and TRBJ1-3, with a possible D match to TRBD1 (5 bases). This CDR3 spans 18 amino acids. The ends were cut back, 1 base at V and 2 bases at J, with 18 bases in the middle. The germline V gene has CDR1 SEHNR and CDR2 FQNEAQ (reference sequence). The CDR3 DNA follows: TGTGCCAGCAGCTTAGGCTCTGGCGGCAGGGTGACTGGAAACACCATATATTTT. This translates into CASSLGSGGRVTGNTIYF.

The chain carries TRBV10-1 and TRBJ1-1; the D is unclear. Germline V gene sequence: CDR1 WNHNN, CDR2 SYGVQD (reference sequence). V was pared by 4 bases and J by 1 base, with 7 bases between. The CDR3 contains 13 residues. Here the CDR3 reads CASSAPGNTEAFF. The CDR3 DNA reads as TGCGCCAGCAGTGCTCCGGGGAACACTGAAGCTTTCTTT.

This chain connects TRBV30 to TRBJ2-7, with 8 bases lining up with TRBD1. Per the germline V gene, CDR1 is GTSNPN and CDR2 is SVGIG (reference sequence). This CDR3 has 13 residues. The CDR3 region is CAWSAGGDRPLWV. The CDR3 bases are TGTGCCTGGAGCGCCGGCGGGGACAGGCCTCTTTGGGTC.

CDR3 loop: CASSFEVTGDGYTF. The CDR3 DNA follows: TGTGCCAGCAGCTTTGAAGTCACAGGAGATGGCTACACCTTC. The rearrangement uses TRBV7-8 and TRBJ1-2; D possibly corresponds to TRBD1 (5 bases). Germline CDR1 reads SGHVS; CDR2 reads FQNEAQ. Trimming shortened V by 3 bases and J by 6 bases, and 14 bases separated the two germline ends. The CDR3 sequence is 14 residues long. Filled out from reference TRBV7-8 and TRBJ1-2, the complete variable domain reads GAGVSQSPRYKVAKRGQDVALRCDPISGHVSLFWYQQALGQGPEFLTYFQNEAQLDKSGLPSDRFFAERPEGSVSTLKIQRTQQEDSAVYLCASSFEVTGDGYTFGSGTRLTVV.